This T cell receptor (beta chain) was obtained from a study of cytomegalovirus exposure and HLA in healthy donors. Vbeta (60) and Jbeta (13) primers were used in the PCR. TCRdb's copy holds only in-frame clones and misses some; the assay was immunoSEQ multiplex PCR. Of around 130,000 clones listed, more than 80% were seen once; the top ten hold around 2%. The V gene's germline CDR1 is LGHNA and CDR2 YSLEER. This CDR3 is built from 16 residues. The TCR was taken from a middle-aged man in good health and CMV-seronegative. Sequences were obtained from PBMCs. The chain joins TRBV4-3 to TRBJ2-5; perhaps TRBD1 as D (5 bases). The end of the DNA aligns better with TRBJ2-7, so the J call may be wrong. As DNA, the CDR3 is TGCGCCAGCAGCCAAGATTGGAGACAAGGGGCCGACGAGCAGTACTTC. It yields the protein CASSQDWRQGADEQYF.